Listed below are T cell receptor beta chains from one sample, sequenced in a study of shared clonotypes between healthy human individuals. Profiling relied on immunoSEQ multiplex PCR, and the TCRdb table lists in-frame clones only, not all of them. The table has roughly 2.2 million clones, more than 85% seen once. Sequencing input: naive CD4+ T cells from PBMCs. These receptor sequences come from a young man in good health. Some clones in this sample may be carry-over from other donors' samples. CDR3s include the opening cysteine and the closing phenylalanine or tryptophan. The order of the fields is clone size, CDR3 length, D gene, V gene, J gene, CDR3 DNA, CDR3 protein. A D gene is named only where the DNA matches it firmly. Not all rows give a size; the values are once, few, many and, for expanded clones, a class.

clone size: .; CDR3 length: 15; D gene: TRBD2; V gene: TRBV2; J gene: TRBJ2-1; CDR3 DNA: TGTGCCAGCAGCGTCCTAGCGGGGCCCTACAATGAGCAGTTCTTC; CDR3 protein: CASSVLAGPYNEQFF
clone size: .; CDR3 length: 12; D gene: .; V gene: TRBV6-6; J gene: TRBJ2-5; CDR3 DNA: TGTGCCAGCAGGGACCGTCTAGAGACCCAGTACTTC; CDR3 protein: CASRDRLETQYF
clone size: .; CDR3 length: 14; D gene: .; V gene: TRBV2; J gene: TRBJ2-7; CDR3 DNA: TGTGCCAGCAGTGAGTCGACAGGGCGGGGGGAGCAGTACTTC; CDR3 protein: CASSESTGRGEQYF
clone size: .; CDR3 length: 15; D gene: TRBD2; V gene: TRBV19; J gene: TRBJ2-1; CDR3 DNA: TGTGCCAGTAGTATAGTGGCTAGCGGATGGCCCCAACAGTTCTTC; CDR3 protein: CASSIVASGWPQQFF
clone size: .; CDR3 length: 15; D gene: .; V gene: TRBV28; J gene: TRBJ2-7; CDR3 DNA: TGTGCCAGCAGTCCCGAGGGGAGAGGGGCATACGAGCAGTACTTC; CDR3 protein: CASSPEGRGAYEQYF
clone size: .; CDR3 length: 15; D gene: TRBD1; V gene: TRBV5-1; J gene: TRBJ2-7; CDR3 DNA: TGCGCCAGCAGTGGGACCCGGACAGGGGGCTACGAGCAGTACTTC; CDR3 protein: CASSGTRTGGYEQYF
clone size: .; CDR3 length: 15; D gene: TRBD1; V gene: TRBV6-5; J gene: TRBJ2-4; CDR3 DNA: TGTGCCAGCAGTCCCCGGACAGGGTCGAGAAACATTCAGTACTTC; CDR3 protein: CASSPRTGSRNIQYF
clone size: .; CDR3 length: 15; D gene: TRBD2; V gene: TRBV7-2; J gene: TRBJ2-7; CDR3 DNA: TGTGCCAGCAGCTTATTCGGGACTAGCAGCTACGAGCAGTACTTC; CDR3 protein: CASSLFGTSSYEQYF
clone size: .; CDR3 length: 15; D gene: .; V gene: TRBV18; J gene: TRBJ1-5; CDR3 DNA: TGTGCCAGCTCACGGACAACTCTTAGCAATCAGCCCCAGCATTTT; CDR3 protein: CASSRTTLSNQPQHF
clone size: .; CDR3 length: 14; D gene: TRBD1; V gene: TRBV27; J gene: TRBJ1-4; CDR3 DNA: TGTGCCAGCAGTTTGACAGGGGGCCCCGAAAAACTGTTTTTT; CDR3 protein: CASSLTGGPEKLFF
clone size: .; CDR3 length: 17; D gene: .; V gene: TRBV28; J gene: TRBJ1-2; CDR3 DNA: TGTGCCAGCAGCTCACTCTTGGGACGGCAAGCTAACTATGGCTACACCTTC; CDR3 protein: CASSSLLGRQANYGYTF
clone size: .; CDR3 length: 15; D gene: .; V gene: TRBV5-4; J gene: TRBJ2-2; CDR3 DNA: TGTGCCAGCAGCTTGGCGGCGAGAAACACCGGGGAGCTGTTTTTT; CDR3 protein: CASSLAARNTGELFF
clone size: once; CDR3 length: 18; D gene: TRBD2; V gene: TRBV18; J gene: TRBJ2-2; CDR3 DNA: TGTGCCAGCCCTTCACCAGGGCTAGCGGGAGCGAACACCGGGGAGCTGTTTTTT; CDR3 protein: CASPSPGLAGANTGELFF
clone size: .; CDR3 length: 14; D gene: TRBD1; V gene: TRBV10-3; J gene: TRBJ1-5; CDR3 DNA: TGTGCCATCAGCAGACAGGGGAGGGATCAGCCCCAGCATTTT; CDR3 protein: CAISRQGRDQPQHF
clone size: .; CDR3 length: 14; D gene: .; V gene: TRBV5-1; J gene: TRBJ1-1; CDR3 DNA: TGCGCCAGCAGCAGCACCGGGGGGAACACTGAAGCTTTCTTT; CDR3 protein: CASSSTGGNTEAFF
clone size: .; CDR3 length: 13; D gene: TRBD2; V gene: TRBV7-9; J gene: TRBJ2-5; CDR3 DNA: TGTGCCACCTCGACTAGCGGACAAGAGACCCAGTACTTC; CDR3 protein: CATSTSGQETQYF
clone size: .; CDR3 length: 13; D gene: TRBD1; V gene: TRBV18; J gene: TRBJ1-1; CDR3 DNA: TGTGCCAGCTCACCTTTCGACAGGGCTGAAGCTTTCTTT; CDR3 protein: CASSPFDRAEAFF
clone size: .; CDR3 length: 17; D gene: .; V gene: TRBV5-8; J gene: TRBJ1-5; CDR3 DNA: TGTGCCAGCAGCTTGGAAGGGGGTGCCAGGGTAGAAAAGCCCCAGCATTTT; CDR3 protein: CASSLEGGARVEKPQHF
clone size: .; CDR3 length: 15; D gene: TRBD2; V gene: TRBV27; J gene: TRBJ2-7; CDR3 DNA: TGTGCCAGCAGTCTGGCGGGGGTCCCCTCCTACGAGCAGTACTTC; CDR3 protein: CASSLAGVPSYEQYF
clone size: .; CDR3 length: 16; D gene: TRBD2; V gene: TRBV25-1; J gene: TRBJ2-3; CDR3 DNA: TGTGCCAGCAGTTCTCGACTAGCGGCTAGCACAGATACGCAGTATTTT; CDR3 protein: CASSSRLAASTDTQYF
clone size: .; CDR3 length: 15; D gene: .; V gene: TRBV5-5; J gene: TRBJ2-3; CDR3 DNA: TGTGCCAGCAGCGTAATCGGGAGCGGGACAGATACGCAGTATTTT; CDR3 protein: CASSVIGSGTDTQYF
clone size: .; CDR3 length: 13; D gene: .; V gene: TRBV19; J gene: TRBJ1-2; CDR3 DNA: TGTGCCAGTAGTATGGGGGATGACTATGGCTACACCTTC; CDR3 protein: CASSMGDDYGYTF
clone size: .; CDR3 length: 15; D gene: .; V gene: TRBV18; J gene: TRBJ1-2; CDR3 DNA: TGTGCCAGCTCACCACCGGGGGACGCCCTTAGAGGCTACACCTTC; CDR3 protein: CASSPPGDALRGYTF
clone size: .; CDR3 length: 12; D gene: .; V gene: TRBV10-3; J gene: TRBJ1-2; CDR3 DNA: TGTGCCACCGCTAAAATTAACTATGGCTACACCTTC; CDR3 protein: CATAKINYGYTF
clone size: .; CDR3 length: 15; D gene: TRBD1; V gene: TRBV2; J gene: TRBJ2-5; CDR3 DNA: TGTGCCAGCAGATCCCGGGACAGGGGGGGAGAGACCCAGTACTTC; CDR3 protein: CASRSRDRGGETQYF